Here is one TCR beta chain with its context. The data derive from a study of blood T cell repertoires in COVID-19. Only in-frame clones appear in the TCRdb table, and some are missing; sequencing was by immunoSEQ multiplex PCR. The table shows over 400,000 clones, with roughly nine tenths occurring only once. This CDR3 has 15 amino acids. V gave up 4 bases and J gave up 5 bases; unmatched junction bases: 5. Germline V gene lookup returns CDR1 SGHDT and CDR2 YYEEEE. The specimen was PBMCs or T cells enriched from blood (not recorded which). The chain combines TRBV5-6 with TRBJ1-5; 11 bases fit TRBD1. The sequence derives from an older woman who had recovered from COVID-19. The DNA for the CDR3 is TGTGCCAGCAGCACCCGGGACAGGGGGGATCAGCCCCAGCATTTT. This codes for CASSTRDRGDQPQHF.